This passage covers 12 T cell receptor beta chains from one sample sequenced in a study of shared clonotypes between healthy human individuals. Measured with immunoSEQ multiplex PCR; TCRdb has only the in-frame clones, and not every one. The sample shows nearly 750,000 clones, roughly 72% of them seen only once. The sample was memory CD4+ T cells sorted from blood. Subset meaning: CD45RA-negative fraction. Receptors were obtained from a woman aged 25 to 39 in good health.

The chain uses TRBV18 and TRBJ2-2, with unresolved D. Germline CDR1 reads KGHSH; CDR2 reads LQKENI. The V and J ends lost 2 bases and 2 bases respectively, with 6 bases between them. The CDR3 is 14 residues long. The CDR3 DNA follows: TGTGCCAGCTCACCAGTGGCCAACACCGGGGAGCTGTTTTTT. This encodes CASSPVANTGELFF.

The V and J genes are TRBV10-3 and TRBJ2-7; D is unresolved. CDR1 is ENHRY, CDR2 SYGVKD, per germline. There are 15 residues in the CDR3. V shed 3 bases and J shed 0 bases, with 12 bases lying between them. This CDR3 is CAISESLFPSYEQYF. The CDR3 coding sequence is TGTGCCATCAGTGAATCCCTTTTCCCCTCCTACGAGCAGTACTTC.

This chain uses TRBV4-2 with TRBJ1-1, with D possibly TRBD1 on 6 matching bases. Deletions cut 4 bases from V and 3 bases from J, with 24 bases between. This CDR3 is built from 18 residues. Germline V lookup: CDR1 LGHNA, CDR2 YNFKEQ. In nucleotides, the CDR3 is TGTGCCAGCAGCCCCCGAAGGGGGAGGATGGGCTCTGACACTGAAGCTTTCTTT. As protein: CASSPRRGRMGSDTEAFF.

This rearrangement joins TRBV14 to TRBJ2-7, with TRBD1 matching 9 bases. The CDR3 spans 15 residues. V lost 5 bases and J lost 3; bases outside the gene matches: 8. Germline V gene sequence: CDR1 SGHDN, CDR2 FVKESK. The CDR3 DNA reads as TGTGCCAGCAGCAGCCCGGGACAGGGAGTCTACGAGCAGTACTTC. Translating gives CASSSPGQGVYEQYF. The whole variable domain, filled in from reference TRBV14 and TRBJ2-7, reads EAGVTQFPSHSVIEKGQTVTLRCDPISGHDNLYWYRRVMGKEIKFLLHFVKESKQDESGMPNNRFLAERTGGTYSTLKVQPAELEDSGVYFCASSSPGQGVYEQYFGPGTRLTVT.

In its sample, this clone was seen a few times. This rearrangement joins TRBV11-1 to TRBJ2-3; TRBD2 matches at 10 bases. There are 15 residues in the CDR3. Germline trimming cut 7 bases from V and 2 bases from J; bases unmatched to any gene: 6. The germline V gene has CDR1 SGHAT and CDR2 FQDESV (reference sequence). CDR3 in amino acids: CASKWTSGPTDTQYF. The CDR3 DNA reads as TGTGCCAGCAAGTGGACTAGCGGCCCCACAGATACGCAGTATTTT.

The CDR3 DNA sequence: TGTGCCAGCAGTTACGGGGGCGTACAGCCCCAGCATTTT. This gives the protein CASSYGGVQPQHF. The rearrangement joins TRBV6-6 to TRBJ1-5; D might be TRBD1 (6 bases). The V gene lost 2 bases and the J gene lost 7 bases, with 9 bases spanning the gap. CDR3 size: 13 residues. Germline V CDR1 and CDR2: MNHNY, SVGAGI (reference sequence).

On this clone itself: The DNA is left out, because the CDR3 cannot be placed on it with certainty; the CDR3 is given as TCRdb lists it. CDR3: CASSQENVAGGAGAYF. V gene TRBV4-2 combines with J gene TRBJ2-7; the DNA was not used to check the table's D call, TRBD2. Both ends counted, the CDR3 spans 16 residues. CDR1 LGHNA and CDR2 YNFKEQ come from the germline V gene.

The chain couples TRBV10-2 to TRBJ2-7, with a tentative D call TRBD1 (6 bases). CDR3 length: 17 residues. Germline CDR1 WSHSY, CDR2 SAAADI. Trimming stripped 6 bases from V and 4 bases from J, with 25 bases between. The CDR3 nucleotides read TGCGCCAGCAGCGGAAGTAGGATCGCGGGCCAGGGGTACGAGCAGTACTTC. This gives the protein CASSGSRIAGQGYEQYF.

The V call is TRBV5-1, the J call TRBJ1-2; D gene ambiguous. Trimming took 4 bases from V and 4 from J, leaving 8 bases between them. The CDR3 totals 12 residues. Germline values: CDR1 SGHRS, CDR2 YFSETQ. As DNA, the CDR3 is TGCGCCAGCAGCCTCCCCTCCTATGGCTACACCTTC. Translating it yields CASSLPSYGYTF.

The rearrangement links TRBV6-1 to TRBJ2-4; tentatively, D is TRBD1 (5 bases). The CDR3 contains 15 residues. Trimming left V 6 bases short and J 5 bases short, with 17 bases between. The germline V gene encodes CDR1 MNHNS and CDR2 SASEGT. CDR3 in amino acids: CASRANRMGQNIQYF. The CDR3 DNA reads TGTGCCAGCAGGGCGAATAGGATGGGGCAAAACATTCAGTACTTC.

The V and J genes are TRBV7-6 and TRBJ2-7; 7 bases line up with TRBD2. Germline V gene lookup returns CDR1 SGHVS and CDR2 FNYEAQ. The CDR3 loop spans 21 amino acids. The CDR3 DNA is TGTCCGATGGGGGGTGCCAGCAGCTTAATAATCCAGCGGGACTTGTCCTACGAGCAGTACTTC. Its translation is CPMGGASSLIIQRDLSYEQYF. Filled out from reference TRBV7-6 and TRBJ2-7, the complete variable domain reads GAGVSQSPRYKVTKRGQDVALRCDPISGHVSLYWYRQALGQGPEFLTYFNYEAQQDKSGLPNDRFSAERPEGSISTLTIQRTEQRDSAMYRCPMGGASSLIIQRDLSYEQYFGPGTRLTVT.

The chain has TRBV20-1 and TRBJ1-2; D remains ambiguous. V was trimmed by 3 bases and J by 8 bases, leaving 4 bases between them. CDR3 length equals 9 residues. Germline CDR1 DFQATT, CDR2 SNEGSKA (reference sequence). The CDR3 spells CSASWGYTF. CDR3 nucleotides: TGCAGTGCTAGTTGGGGCTACACCTTC.